This TCR beta chain comes out of a study of cytomegalovirus exposure and HLA in healthy donors (dated by TCRdb to the late 2010s). Context from the whole study: According to a later analysis, one platform produced both the 110 or so validation repertoires and the roughly 640 repertoires of the first cohort. The study aimed to test whether signatures of past pathogen exposure could be identified by cataloging public T cell receptors. Along with the roughly 700-subject first cohort, a separate validation cohort of some 130 different subjects was used. To predict cytomegalovirus infection status, the study combined high-throughput TCR immunosequencing, statistical association of individual TCRs with disease status, and machine learning. On the study overall, not on this receptor specifically: A few of the identified cytomegalovirus-associated TCR beta chains were confirmed in vitro to be specific for cytomegalovirus antigens. A total of about 150 TCR beta chains were listed by the study as associated with cytomegalovirus. In a later analysis, TCRs clustered in the first cohort were found to also tend to co-occur in the 130 or so validation repertoires, with 94% of cluster scores above 0. The classifier was reported to diagnose cytomegalovirus status with high specificity and sensitivity in both the original and validation cohorts. The authors suggested that the approach could potentially be extended to other disease states and immunological phenotypes. All 120 or so repertoires were used to score co-occurrence in the validation cohort in a later analysis, because that analysis had no HLA typing for the cohort. Most TCR sequences were observed very rarely across donors, whereas some public TCRs were present in many individuals.

Per the germline V gene (reference sequence), LNHDA is the CDR1 and SQIVND is the CDR2. V is clipped by 5 bases and J by 7 bases, and the sequence between their germline boundaries is 12 bases long. The CDR3 runs 13 residues from the cysteine to the phenylalanine. The DNA shown is the 39-base CDR3, in frame from base 1. Library creation used the immunoSEQ multiplex PCR assay. The paper's data handling went like this. A statistical classification framework was built to diagnose cytomegalovirus status from the catalog of TCR beta chain sequences. Not all clones reach the TCRdb copy of this immuneACCESS table, which keeps in-frame sequences only. Checked studies attribute under half of the gap to unresolved V genes and leave the rest unexplained. D and trimming were read from the DNA, whereas the V and J calls and clone size are those reported in that table. The sample includes under 95,000 clones, with roughly 94% observed a single time. The top ten hold 2.5% to 3.5% of the sample.

Remarks on this clone: Which antigen it targets is not known. Within one base of it there is no much larger clone, and no base qualities were kept.

The donors belonged to the validation cohort of about 120 subjects, which was separate from the roughly 700-subject first cohort. The receptor was derived from a woman between 18 and 29 years old in good health and CMV-seropositive. Sequencing was performed on PBMCs. The sequence joins TRBV19 to TRBJ1-5; a tentative D call is TRBD1 (5 bases match). The DNA sequence is as follows: TGTGCCAGTAGTCGCAGGGCGGTACAGCCCCAGCATTTT. Its protein product is CASSRRAVQPQHF.